A selection of T cell receptor beta chains follows, all from one sample in a study of cytomegalovirus exposure and HLA in healthy donors. Some clones are missing from TCRdb's copy, which holds only in-frame ones; the method was immunoSEQ multiplex PCR. In the table there are 250,000 to 300,000 clones, approximately 86% of which are singletons. The sample comprised PBMCs. Receptors were obtained from a young woman in good health and CMV-seronegative. The CDR3 runs from the conserved cysteine through the conserved F or W. The D gene is left open where the match is weak.

J	V	D	DNA	CDR3
TRBJ2-5	TRBV30	.	TGTGCCTGGAGTATAATAGAAGAGACCCAGTACTTC	CAWSIIEETQYF
TRBJ2-3	TRBV19	.	TGTGCCAGTAGTACCACACCCTTTACGCAGTATTTT	CASSTTPFTQYF
TRBJ1-5	TRBV27	TRBD1	TGTGCCAGCAGTCCACTAGGACAGGGGGGACCCTCCTATCAGCCCCAGCATTTT	CASSPLGQGGPSYQPQHF
TRBJ2-6	TRBV2	.	TGTGCCAGCAGTGAAGACACCTCTGGGGCCAACGTCCTGACTTTC	CASSEDTSGANVLTF
TRBJ1-2	TRBV19	.	TGTGCCAGTAGTACTCTATCAGCGGGGTCGGAAGGCTACACCTTC	CASSTLSAGSEGYTF
TRBJ2-7	TRBV6-5	.	TGTGCCAGCAGTCTACAGGGTAGGCCCTACGAGCAGTACTTC	CASSLQGRPYEQYF
TRBJ2-7	TRBV15	TRBD2	TGTGCCACCAGCAGGGGGACTAGCGGGAGGGACTCCTACGAGCAGTACTTC	CATSRGTSGRDSYEQYF
TRBJ2-1	TRBV10-3	TRBD1	TGTGCCATCAGTGAGTCGACAGGGAGTAATGAGCAGTTCTTC	CAISESTGSNEQFF
TRBJ1-1	TRBV11-2	.	TGTGCCAGCAGCTCTACCCGTGCAGGGAAGACTGAAGCTTTCTTT	CASSSTRAGKTEAFF
TRBJ1-2	TRBV19	.	TGTGCCAGTAGTATTCCCCCTTCGTCCGGTGGCTACACCTTC	CASSIPPSSGGYTF
TRBJ2-3	TRBV7-9	.	TGTGCCAGCAGCAAGGGAGGTGGGGGTAGCACAGATACGCAGTATTTT	CASSKGGGGSTDTQYF